This TCR beta chain was identified during a study of hypomethylating agent response in myelodysplastic syndrome (dated by TCRdb to the early 2020s). About the investigation overall: The hypomethylating agent given was azacitidine in about 75% of the 11 patients and decitabine in 3 of 11 patients. Complete response or hematologic improvement was achieved by six patients, and roughly 5 patients were classified as non-responders. Patients had a mean age of about 76 +/- 6.4 years, and a diploid cytogenetic profile was the most common. The cohort included under 10 male and a couple of female myelodysplastic syndrome patients. The mutation found most frequently was TET2, which appeared in about 45% of the 11 patients. Response was defined as complete response or hematologic improvement, and patients who met neither criterion were classified as non-responders.

Results and caveats for the whole study, not just this receptor: Novel clonotypes emerged more often in responders, while non-responders showed more contracted clonotypes after treatment. Only ten or so patients were analyzed, so the cohort was small. Whether the shared GLIPH2 clusters possibly recognize novel MDS antigens was not confirmed and still needs to be tested experimentally. Age matching of healthy control donors to MDS patients was not performed, and the MDS versus healthy comparison could have been impacted by this lack of age matching. After hypomethylating agent treatment, no significant change in richness, rarefaction diversity or clonality was seen, either across all patients or within response groups.

V and J lose 4 bases and 0 bases, and a span of 15 bases separates them. As encoded in the germline V gene (reference sequence), CDR1 is LNHDA while CDR2 is SQIVND. CDR3 length: 16 amino acids, cysteine to phenylalanine. Solely the CDR3 DNA is kept, with 48 bases framed from the first base. This clone was observed a handful of times. Its antigen specificity is not known. Qualities for individual bases were not recorded, and no much larger clone is one base off. The method was the immunoSEQ multiplex PCR assay. Each sample was run at survey resolution as two replicates of around 200 ng apiece, for a total of roughly 400 ng of DNA. Rearranged TCRB sequences in genomic DNA were detected with the hsTCRB kit, which uses multiplex PCR primers directed at V and J genes. The first PCR used the QIAGEN Multiplex PCR Kit for roughly 31 cycles to amplify the CDR3 region. A roughly 8-cycle second PCR added sample barcodes and Illumina adapters to each replicate. Pooled libraries were quantified using a QuantStudio 6 and the KAPA library quantification kit. Approximately 15 pM of pooled libraries were sequenced on an Illumina MiSeq with 156-cycle single-end reads and a 15-cycle index read. The authors' analysis ran thus. Of fewer than 200,000 unique clonotypes, 1.5% to 2% were flagged by VDJdb annotation as previously reported viral-epitope-specific clonotypes. Raw reads were processed into normalized, annotated TCRB repertoires with the immunoSEQ Data Assistant and immunoSEQ Analyzer. BioAnalyzer and version 0.6.5 of the immunarch R package were the tools used for clonotype analysis. Before richness was estimated, every repertoire was downsampled to match the clone count of the smallest repertoire. Clonotypes were classified as expanded, contracted or novel by Fisher's exact tests, with novel defined as zero frequency before treatment. Significantly changed CDR3 beta sequences were clustered with GLIPH2 at simulation_depth=1000 and kmer_min_depth=3, and CDR3s shorter than five residues were left out. TCRdb carries this immuneACCESS record with in-frame sequences only. Its versions omit some clonotypes, under half of them owing to an unresolved V gene in the studies checked, with the rest unexplained. That table gives V, J and clone size, and the DNA gave D and trimming. The sample table contains some 5,000 clones; only one count was recorded for 83% of them. The ten largest clones capture roughly 12% of the sample.

T-cell subsets were not sorted, and bulk bone marrow was analyzed instead. Immunosequencing of the TCR beta CDR3 regions was performed on bone marrow from around 10 myelodysplastic syndrome patients before and after hypomethylating agent therapy. For longitudinal repertoire tracking, every patient provided one baseline bone marrow and two to three bone marrows collected at different post-treatment timepoints. Genomic DNA was extracted from whole bone marrow, and quality was checked by TapeStation, NanoDrop OneC and PicoGreen assays. This receptor was obtained from a human donor with myelodysplastic syndrome. Specimen: bone marrow, collected before or after starting hypomethylating agent treatment for myelodysplastic syndrome (not recorded which). This receptor chain uses TRBV19 and TRBJ1-1, with no confidently assigned D gene. The CDR3 region: CASSSGISTMNTEAFF. The nucleotides are TGTGCCAGTAGTAGTGGGATCTCGACTATGAACACTGAAGCTTTCTTT.